The entry below describes one TCR beta chain. The repertoire was sequenced with immunoSEQ multiplex PCR; TCRdb's copy has only in-frame clones and lacks some. The sample yields 75,000 to 95,000 clones, 75% to 90% seen once. The sample originates from a study of blood T cell repertoires in COVID-19. The CDR3 totals 14 residues. V lost 0 bases to trimming and J lost 3 bases, with 9 bases between them. CDR1 is LGHNA and CDR2 is YSLEER in the germline V gene. V and J are TRBV4-3 and TRBJ2-7; weak D call: TRBD1 (5 bases). The clonotype comes from a human donor in a cohort sampled during active COVID-19. Sequencing was carried out using peripheral blood. Here the CDR3 DNA reads TGCGCCAGCAGCCAAGAGCGGCAGGGCTACGAGCAGTACTTC. It yields the protein CASSQERQGYEQYF.